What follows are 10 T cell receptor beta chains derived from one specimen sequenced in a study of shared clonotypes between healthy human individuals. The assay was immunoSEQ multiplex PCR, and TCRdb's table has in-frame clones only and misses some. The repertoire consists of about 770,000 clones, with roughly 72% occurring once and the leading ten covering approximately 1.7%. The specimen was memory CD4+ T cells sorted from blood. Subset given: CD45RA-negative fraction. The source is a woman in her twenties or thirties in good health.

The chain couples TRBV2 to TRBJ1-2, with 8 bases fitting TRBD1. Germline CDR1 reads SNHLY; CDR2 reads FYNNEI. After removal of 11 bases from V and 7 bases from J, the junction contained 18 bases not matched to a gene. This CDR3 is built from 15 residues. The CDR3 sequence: CAGQTGTGVEGGYTF. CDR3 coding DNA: TGTGCCGGTCAAACCGGGACAGGAGTTGAAGGTGGCTACACCTTC.

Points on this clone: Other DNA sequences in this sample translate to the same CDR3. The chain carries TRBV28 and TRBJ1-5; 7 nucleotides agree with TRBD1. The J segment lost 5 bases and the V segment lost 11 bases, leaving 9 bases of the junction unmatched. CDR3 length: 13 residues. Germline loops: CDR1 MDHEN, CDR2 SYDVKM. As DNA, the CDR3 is TGTGCCGGACGAGGGGGCGCCCATCAGCCCCAGCATTTT. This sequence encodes CAGRGGAHQPQHF.

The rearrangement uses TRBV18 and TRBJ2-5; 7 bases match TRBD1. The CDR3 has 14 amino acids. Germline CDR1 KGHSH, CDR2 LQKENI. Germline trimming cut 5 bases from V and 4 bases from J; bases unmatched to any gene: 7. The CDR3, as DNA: TGTGCCAGCTCAGTCGGACAGGCAGCAGAGACCCAGTACTTC. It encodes CASSVGQAAETQYF.

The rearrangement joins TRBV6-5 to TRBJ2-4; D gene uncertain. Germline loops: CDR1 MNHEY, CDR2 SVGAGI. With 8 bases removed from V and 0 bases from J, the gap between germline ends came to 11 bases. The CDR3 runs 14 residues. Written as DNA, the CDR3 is TGTGCCAGCTGCAGCCGCCTAGCCAAAAACATTCAGTACTTC. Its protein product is CASCSRLAKNIQYF.

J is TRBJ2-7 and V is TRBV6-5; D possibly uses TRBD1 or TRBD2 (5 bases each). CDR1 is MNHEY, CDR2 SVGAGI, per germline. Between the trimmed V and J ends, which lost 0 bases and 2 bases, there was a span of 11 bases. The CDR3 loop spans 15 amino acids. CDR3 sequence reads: CASSYSMLGAYEQYF. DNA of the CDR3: TGTGCCAGCAGTTACTCGATGCTGGGGGCCTACGAGCAGTACTTC.

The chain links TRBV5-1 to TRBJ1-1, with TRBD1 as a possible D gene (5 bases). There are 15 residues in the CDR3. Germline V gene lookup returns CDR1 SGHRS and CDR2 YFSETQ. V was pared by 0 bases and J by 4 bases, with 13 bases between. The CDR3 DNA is TGCGCCAGCAGCTTGGTGACCATTGGGGGCACTGAAGCTTTCTTT. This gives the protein CASSLVTIGGTEAFF.

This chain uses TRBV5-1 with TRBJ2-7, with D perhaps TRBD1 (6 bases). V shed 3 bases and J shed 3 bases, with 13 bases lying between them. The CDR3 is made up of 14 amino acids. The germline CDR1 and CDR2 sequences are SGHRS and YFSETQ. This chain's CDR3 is CASSSGEAGYEQYF. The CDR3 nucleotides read TGCGCCAGCAGCTCAGGGGAAGCCGGCTACGAGCAGTACTTC.

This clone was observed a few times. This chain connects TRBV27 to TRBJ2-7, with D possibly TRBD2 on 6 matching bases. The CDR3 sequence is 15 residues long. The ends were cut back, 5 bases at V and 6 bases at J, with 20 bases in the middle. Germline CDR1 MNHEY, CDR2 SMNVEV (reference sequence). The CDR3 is CASSPHSGAPSEQYF. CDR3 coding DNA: TGTGCCAGCAGTCCCCATAGCGGAGCCCCCTCCGAGCAGTACTTC.

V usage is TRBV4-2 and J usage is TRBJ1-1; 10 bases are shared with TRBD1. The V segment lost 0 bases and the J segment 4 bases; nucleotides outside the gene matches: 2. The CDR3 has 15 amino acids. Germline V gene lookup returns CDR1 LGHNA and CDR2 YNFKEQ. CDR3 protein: CASSQDWTGGTEAFF. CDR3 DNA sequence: TGTGCCAGCAGCCAAGATTGGACAGGGGGCACTGAAGCTTTCTTT.

The CDR3 DNA sequence: TGTGCCAGCAGCACAACAACACTCTTAAACACTGAAGCTTTCTTT. Protein product: CASSTTTLLNTEAFF. This chain joins TRBV4-2 and TRBJ1-1; no clear D. Trimming took off 5 bases at V and 2 bases at J, with 15 bases between the two ends. Germline CDR1 reads LGHNA; CDR2 reads YNFKEQ. This CDR3 is built from 15 residues.